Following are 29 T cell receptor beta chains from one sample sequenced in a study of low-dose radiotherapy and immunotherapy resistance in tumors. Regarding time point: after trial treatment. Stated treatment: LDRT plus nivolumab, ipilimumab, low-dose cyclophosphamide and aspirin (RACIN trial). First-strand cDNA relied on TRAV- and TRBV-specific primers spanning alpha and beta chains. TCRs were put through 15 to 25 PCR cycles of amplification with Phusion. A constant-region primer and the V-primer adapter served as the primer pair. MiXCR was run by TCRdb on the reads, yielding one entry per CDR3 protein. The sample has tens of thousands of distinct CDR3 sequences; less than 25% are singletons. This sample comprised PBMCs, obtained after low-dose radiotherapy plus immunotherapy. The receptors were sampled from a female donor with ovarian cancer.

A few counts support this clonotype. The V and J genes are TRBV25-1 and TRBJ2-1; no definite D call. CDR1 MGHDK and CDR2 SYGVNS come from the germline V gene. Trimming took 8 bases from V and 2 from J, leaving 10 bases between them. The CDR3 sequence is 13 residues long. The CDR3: CASQAFPYNEQFF. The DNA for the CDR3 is TGTGCCAGCCAGGCATTTCCCTACAATGAGCAGTTCTTC.

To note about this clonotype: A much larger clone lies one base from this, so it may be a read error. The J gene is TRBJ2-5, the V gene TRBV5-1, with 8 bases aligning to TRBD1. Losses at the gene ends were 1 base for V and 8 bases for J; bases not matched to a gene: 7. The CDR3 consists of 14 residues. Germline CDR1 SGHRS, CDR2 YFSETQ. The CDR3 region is CASSLNRGDDTQYF. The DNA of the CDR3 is TGCGCCAGCAGCTTGAACAGGGGGGATGACACCCAGTACTTC.

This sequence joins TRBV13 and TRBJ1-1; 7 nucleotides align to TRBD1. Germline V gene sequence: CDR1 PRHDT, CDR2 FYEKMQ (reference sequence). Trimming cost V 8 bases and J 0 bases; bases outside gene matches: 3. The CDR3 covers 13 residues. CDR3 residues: CASGGQMNTEAFF. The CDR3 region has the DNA TGTGCCAGCGGGGGACAGATGAACACTGAAGCTTTCTTT.

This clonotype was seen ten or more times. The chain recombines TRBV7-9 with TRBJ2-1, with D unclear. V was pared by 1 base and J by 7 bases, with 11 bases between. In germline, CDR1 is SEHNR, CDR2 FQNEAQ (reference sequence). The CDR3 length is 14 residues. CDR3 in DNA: TGTGCCAGCAGCTTAGTATCTTGGGGAAATGAGCAGTTCTTC. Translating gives CASSLVSWGNEQFF.

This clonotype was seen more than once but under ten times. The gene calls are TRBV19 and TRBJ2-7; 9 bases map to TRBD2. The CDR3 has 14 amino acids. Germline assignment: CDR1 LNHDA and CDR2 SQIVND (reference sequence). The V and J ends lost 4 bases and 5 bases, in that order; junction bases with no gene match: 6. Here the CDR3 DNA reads TGTGCCAGTAGTAGGGTAGCGGGAGCTAACGAGCAGTACTTC. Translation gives CASSRVAGANEQYF.

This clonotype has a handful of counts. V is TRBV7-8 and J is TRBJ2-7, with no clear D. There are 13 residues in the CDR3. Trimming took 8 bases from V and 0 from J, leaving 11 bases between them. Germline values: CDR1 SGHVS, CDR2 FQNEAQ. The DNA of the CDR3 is TGTGCCAGCTCATGGGGATCCTCCTACGAGCAGTACTTC. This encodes CASSWGSSYEQYF.

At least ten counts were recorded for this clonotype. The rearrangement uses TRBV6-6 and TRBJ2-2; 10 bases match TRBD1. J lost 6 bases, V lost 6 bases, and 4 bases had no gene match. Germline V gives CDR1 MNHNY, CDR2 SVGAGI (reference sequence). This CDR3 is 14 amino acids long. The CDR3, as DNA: TGTGCCAGCAGGACAGGGGGCGACGCCGGGGAGCTGTTTTTT. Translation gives CASRTGGDAGELFF.

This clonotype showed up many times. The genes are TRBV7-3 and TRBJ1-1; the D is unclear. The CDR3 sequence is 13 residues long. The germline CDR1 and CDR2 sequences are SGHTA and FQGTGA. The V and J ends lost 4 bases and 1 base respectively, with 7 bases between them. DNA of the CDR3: TGTGCCAGCAGCTCGGAGGGGAACACTGAAGCTTTCTTT. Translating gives CASSSEGNTEAFF.

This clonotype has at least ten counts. The CDR3: CASSPGGSDTQYF. DNA for the CDR3: TGTGCCAGTAGCCCCGGAGGGTCAGATACGCAGTATTTT. The gene calls are TRBV19 and TRBJ2-3; weak D call: TRBD2 (6 bases). Germline-derived CDR1 and CDR2 are LNHDA and SQIVND (reference sequence). There are 13 residues in the CDR3. Trimming removed 6 bases from V and 4 bases from J, with 11 bases in between.

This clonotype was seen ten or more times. The CDR3 sequence is CAQGRANTEAFF. CDR3 bases: TGTGCCCAGGGACGAGCAAACACTGAAGCTTTCTTT. This rearrangement joins TRBV30 to TRBJ1-1, with a possible D match to TRBD1 (5 bases). Germline assignment: CDR1 GTSNPN and CDR2 SVGIG (reference sequence). This CDR3 has 12 residues. V shed 8 bases and J shed 2 bases, with 12 bases lying between them.

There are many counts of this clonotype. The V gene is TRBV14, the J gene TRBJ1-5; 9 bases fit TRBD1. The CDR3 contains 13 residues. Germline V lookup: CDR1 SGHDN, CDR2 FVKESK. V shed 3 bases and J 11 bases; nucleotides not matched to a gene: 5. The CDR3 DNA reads TGTGCCAGCAGCCACGGGACAGGGCTGACCCAGCATTTT. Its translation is CASSHGTGLTQHF.

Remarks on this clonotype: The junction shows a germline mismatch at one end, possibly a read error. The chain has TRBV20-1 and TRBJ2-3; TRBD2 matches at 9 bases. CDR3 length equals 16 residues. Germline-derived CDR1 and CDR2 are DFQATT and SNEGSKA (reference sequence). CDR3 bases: TGCAGTGCCACCAAAAATAGCGGGGGCCTCACAGATACGCGGTATTTT. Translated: CSATKNSGGLTDTRYF.

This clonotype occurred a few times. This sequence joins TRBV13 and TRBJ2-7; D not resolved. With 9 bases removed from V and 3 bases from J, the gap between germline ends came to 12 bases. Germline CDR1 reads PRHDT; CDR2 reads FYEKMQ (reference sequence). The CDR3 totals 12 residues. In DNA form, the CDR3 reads TGTGCCAGGGCACCCACAGACTACGAGCAGTACTTC. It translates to CARAPTDYEQYF.

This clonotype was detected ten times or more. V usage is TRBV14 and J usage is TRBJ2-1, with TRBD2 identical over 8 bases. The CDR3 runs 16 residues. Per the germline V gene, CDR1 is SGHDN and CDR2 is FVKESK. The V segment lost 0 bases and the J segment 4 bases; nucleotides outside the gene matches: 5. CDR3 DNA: TGTGCCAGCAGCCAAGATCAGCGGGAGTGGTACAATGAGCAGTTCTTC. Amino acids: CASSQDQREWYNEQFF.

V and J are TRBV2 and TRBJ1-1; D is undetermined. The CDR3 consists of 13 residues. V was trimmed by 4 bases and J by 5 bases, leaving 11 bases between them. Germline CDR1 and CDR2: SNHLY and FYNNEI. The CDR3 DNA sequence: TGTGCCAGCAGTGGCTTGAGGGCGACTGAAGCTTTCTTT. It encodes CASSGLRATEAFF.

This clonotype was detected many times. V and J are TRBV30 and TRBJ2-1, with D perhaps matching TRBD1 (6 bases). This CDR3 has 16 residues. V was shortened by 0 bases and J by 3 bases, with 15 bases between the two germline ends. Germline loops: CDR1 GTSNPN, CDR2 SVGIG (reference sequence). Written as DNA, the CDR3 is TGTGCCTGGAGTGTAATACGGACAGATAACTACAATGAGCAGTTCTTC. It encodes CAWSVIRTDNYNEQFF.

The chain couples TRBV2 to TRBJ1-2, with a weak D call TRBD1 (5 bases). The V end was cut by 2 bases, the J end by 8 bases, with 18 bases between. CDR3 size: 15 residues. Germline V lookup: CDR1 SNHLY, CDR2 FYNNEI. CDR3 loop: CASSELWTSFQGYTF. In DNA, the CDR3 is TGTGCCAGCAGTGAACTCTGGACATCTTTTCAGGGCTACACCTTC.

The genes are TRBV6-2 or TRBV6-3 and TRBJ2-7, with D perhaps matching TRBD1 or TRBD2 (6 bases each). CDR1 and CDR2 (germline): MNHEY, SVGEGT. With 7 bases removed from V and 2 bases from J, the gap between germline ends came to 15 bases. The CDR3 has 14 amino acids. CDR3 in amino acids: CASMSKGGPYEQYF. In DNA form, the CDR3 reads TGTGCCAGCATGTCGAAGGGGGGTCCCTACGAGCAGTACTTC.

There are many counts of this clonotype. The CDR3, as DNA: TGTGCCAGCAGCTCAGGACTAGCGGGCGCTCACCGCAATGAGCAGTTCTTC. Encoded protein: CASSSGLAGAHRNEQFF. The chain links TRBV7-9 to TRBJ2-1; TRBD2 agrees at 11 bases. The CDR3 sequence is 17 residues long. V lost 4 bases and J lost 6; bases outside the gene matches: 11. Germline values: CDR1 SEHNR, CDR2 FQNEAQ (reference sequence).

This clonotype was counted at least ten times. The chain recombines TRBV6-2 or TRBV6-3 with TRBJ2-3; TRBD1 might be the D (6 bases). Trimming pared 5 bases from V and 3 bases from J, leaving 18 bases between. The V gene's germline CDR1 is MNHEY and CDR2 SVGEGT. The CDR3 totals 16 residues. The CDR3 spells CASSDPGTRGTDTQYF. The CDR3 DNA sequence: TGTGCCAGCAGTGACCCCGGGACACGAGGGACAGATACGCAGTATTTT.

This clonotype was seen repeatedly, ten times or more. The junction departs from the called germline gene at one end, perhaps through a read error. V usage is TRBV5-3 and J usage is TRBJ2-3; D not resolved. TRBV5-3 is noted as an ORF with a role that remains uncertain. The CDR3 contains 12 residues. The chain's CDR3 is CASSLVRDTQYF. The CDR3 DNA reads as TGTGCCAGCAGCTTGGTTAGAGATACGCAGTATTTT.

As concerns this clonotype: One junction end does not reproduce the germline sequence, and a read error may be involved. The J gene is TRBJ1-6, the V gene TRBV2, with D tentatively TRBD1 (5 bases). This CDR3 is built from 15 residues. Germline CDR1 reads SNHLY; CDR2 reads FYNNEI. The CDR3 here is CASRERDGKNSPPHF. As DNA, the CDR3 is TGCGCCAGCAGGGAACGGGACGGCAAAAATTCACCCCCCCACTTT. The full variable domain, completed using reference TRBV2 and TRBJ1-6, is EPEVTQTPSHQVTQMGQEVILRCVPISNHLYFYWYRQILGQKVEFLVSFYNNEISEKSEIFDDQFSVERPDGSNFTLKIRSTKLEDSAMYFCASRERDGKNSPPHFGNGTRLTVT.

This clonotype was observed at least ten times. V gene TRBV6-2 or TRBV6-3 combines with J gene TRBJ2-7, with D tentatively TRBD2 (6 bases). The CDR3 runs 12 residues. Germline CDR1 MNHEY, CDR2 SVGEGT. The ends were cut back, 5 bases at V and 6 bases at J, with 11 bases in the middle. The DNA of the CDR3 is TGTGCCAGCAGTGTCTCACTAGCCGAGCAGTACTTC. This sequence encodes CASSVSLAEQYF.

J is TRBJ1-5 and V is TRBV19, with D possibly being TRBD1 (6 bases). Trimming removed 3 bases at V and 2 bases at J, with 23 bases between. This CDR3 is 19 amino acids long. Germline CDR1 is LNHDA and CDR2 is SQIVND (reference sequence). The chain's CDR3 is CASSIFEGRGARGNQPQHF. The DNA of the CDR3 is TGTGCCAGTAGTATCTTCGAGGGGAGGGGGGCGAGGGGCAATCAGCCCCAGCATTTT. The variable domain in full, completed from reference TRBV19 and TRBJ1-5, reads DGGITQSPKYLFRKEGQNVTLSCEQNLNHDAMYWYRQDPGQGLRLIYYSQIVNDFQKGDIAEGYSVSREKKESFPLTVTSAQKNPTAFYLCASSIFEGRGARGNQPQHFGDGTRLSIL.

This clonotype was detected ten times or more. DNA for the CDR3: TGTGCCAGCAGTTTAGGGGACAGCAGGTACACAGATACGCAGTATTTT. Protein: CASSLGDSRYTDTQYF. The gene calls are TRBV12-3 or TRBV12-4 and TRBJ2-3; 7 bases fit TRBD1. With V trimmed by 1 base and J by 2 bases, 6 bases remained unmatched. The CDR3 extends over 16 amino acids.

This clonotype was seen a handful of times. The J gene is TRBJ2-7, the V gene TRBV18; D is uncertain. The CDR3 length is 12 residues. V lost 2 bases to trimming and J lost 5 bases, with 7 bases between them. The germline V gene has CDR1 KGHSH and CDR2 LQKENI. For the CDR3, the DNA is TGTGCCAGCTCACCAGGGTTGAACGAGCAGTACTTC. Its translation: CASSPGLNEQYF.

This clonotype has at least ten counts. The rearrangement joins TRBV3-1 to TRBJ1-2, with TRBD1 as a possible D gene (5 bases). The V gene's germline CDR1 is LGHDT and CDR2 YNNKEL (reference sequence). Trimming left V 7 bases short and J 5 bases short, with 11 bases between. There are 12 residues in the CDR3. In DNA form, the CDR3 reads TGTGCCAGCACCCGACGGGGGTATGGCTACACCTTC. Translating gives CASTRRGYGYTF. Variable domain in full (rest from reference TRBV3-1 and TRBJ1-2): DTAVSQTPKYLVTQMGNDKSIKCEQNLGHDTMYWYKQDSKKFLKIMFSYNNKELIINETVPNRFSPKSPDKAHLNLHINSLELGDSAVYFCASTRRGYGYTFGSGTRLTVV.

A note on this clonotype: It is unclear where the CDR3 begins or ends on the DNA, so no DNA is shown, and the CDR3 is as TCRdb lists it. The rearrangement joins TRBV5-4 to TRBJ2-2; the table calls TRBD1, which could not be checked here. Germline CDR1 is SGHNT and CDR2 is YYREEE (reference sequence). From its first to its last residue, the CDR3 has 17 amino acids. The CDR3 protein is CASSLGGTAVTGELFFF.

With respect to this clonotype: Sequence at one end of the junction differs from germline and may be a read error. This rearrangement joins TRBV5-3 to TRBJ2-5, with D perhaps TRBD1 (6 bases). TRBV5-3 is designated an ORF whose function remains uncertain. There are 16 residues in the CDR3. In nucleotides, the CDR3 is TGTGCCAGCAGCTTAAGTTCAGGGGCTGGGCAAGAGACCCAGTACTTC. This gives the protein CASSLSSGAGQETQYF.